This is a list of T cell receptor beta chains from one sample in a study of metastatic and nonmetastatic thyroid tumors. TCRdb reprocessed the PCR reads using MiXCR. The sample lists 25,000 to 35,000 clones, 25% to 35% occurring once. Material: blood. The origin of the receptors is a female donor with papillary thyroid cancer or a benign thyroid nodule (not recorded which). Some clones in this sample may be carry-over from other donors' samples. CDR3s include the opening cysteine and the closing phenylalanine or tryptophan. The D gene is left open where the match is weak. Size is stated for part of the rows, as once, few or many counts, or as a class when the clone is expanded.

v_call: TRBV27
clone_size: few
j_call: TRBJ2-3
d_call: -
cdr3_aa: CASSLSERLFTDTQYF
cdr3_nt: TGTGCCAGCAGTTTAAGTGAGCGACTGTTCACAGATACGCAGTATTTT

v_call: TRBV20-1
clone_size: once
j_call: TRBJ2-7
d_call: TRBD2
cdr3_aa: CSARHSGRVYEQYF
cdr3_nt: TGCAGTGCTAGACATAGCGGGAGGGTGTACGAGCAGTACTTC

v_call: TRBV18
clone_size: many
j_call: TRBJ2-2
d_call: TRBD1
cdr3_aa: CASSRTGGNTGELFF
cdr3_nt: TGTGCCAGCTCCCGGACAGGGGGGAACACCGGGGAGCTGTTTTTT

v_call: TRBV6-1
clone_size: many
j_call: TRBJ2-3
d_call: TRBD1
cdr3_aa: CASSQPGQPTDTQYF
cdr3_nt: TGTGCCAGCAGTCAGCCGGGACAGCCCACAGATACGCAGTATTTT

v_call: TRBV2
clone_size: few
j_call: TRBJ1-1
d_call: TRBD1
cdr3_aa: CASSVTGGAFF
cdr3_nt: TGTGCCAGCAGTGTCACAGGGGGAGCTTTCTTT

v_call: TRBV19
clone_size: -
j_call: TRBJ1-2
d_call: TRBD1
cdr3_aa: CASSIEGQGPGGYTF
cdr3_nt: TGTGCCAGTAGTATAGAGGGACAGGGGCCGGGAGGCTACACCTTC

v_call: TRBV12-3/TRBV12-4
clone_size: few
j_call: TRBJ2-7
d_call: -
cdr3_aa: CASSFLGERNEQYF
cdr3_nt: TGTGCCAGCAGTTTCCTAGGGGAGAGAAACGAGCAGTACTTC

v_call: TRBV20-1
clone_size: many
j_call: TRBJ1-5
d_call: TRBD1
cdr3_aa: CSASDRANQPQHF
cdr3_nt: TGCAGTGCTAGCGACAGGGCTAATCAGCCCCAGCATTTT

v_call: TRBV6-1
clone_size: -
j_call: TRBJ1-2
d_call: TRBD1
cdr3_aa: CVSSTGTGGIYGYTF
cdr3_nt: TGTGTCAGCAGTACCGGGACAGGGGGTATCTATGGCTACACCTTC

v_call: TRBV6-2/TRBV6-3
clone_size: few
j_call: TRBJ2-3
d_call: TRBD2
cdr3_aa: CASSWGGADTQYF
cdr3_nt: TGTGCCAGCAGCTGGGGGGGGGCAGATACGCAGTATTTT

v_call: TRBV4-2
clone_size: -
j_call: TRBJ2-1
d_call: -
cdr3_aa: CASSQDQGTEDWPYNEQFF
cdr3_nt: TGTGCCAGCAGCCAAGATCAGGGGACGGAGGACTGGCCCTACAATGAGCAGTTCTTC

v_call: TRBV5-1
clone_size: -
j_call: TRBJ1-2
d_call: TRBD1
cdr3_aa: CASRVDRGPYGYTF
cdr3_nt: TGCGCCAGCAGAGTTGACAGGGGCCCCTATGGCTACACCTTC

v_call: TRBV6-1
clone_size: -
j_call: TRBJ2-7
d_call: -
cdr3_aa: CASNIGYEQYF
cdr3_nt: TGTGCCAGCAACATAGGGTACGAGCAGTACTTC

v_call: TRBV6-1
clone_size: -
j_call: TRBJ2-1
d_call: -
cdr3_aa: CASRWGNYNEQFF
cdr3_nt: TGTGCCAGCCGTTGGGGAAATTACAATGAGCAGTTCTTC

v_call: TRBV4-2
clone_size: -
j_call: TRBJ2-7
d_call: TRBD2
cdr3_aa: CASNSGLDGEQYF
cdr3_nt: TGTGCCAGCAACTCGGGACTAGATGGGGAGCAGTACTTC

v_call: TRBV28
clone_size: few
j_call: TRBJ1-1
d_call: -
cdr3_aa: CASSLGDLGRRKAFF
cdr3_nt: TGTGCCAGCAGTTTAGGTGATTTGGGACGGAGAAAAGCTTTCTTT

v_call: TRBV7-9
clone_size: -
j_call: TRBJ2-2
d_call: -
cdr3_aa: CASSHPGANTGELFF
cdr3_nt: TGTGCCAGCAGCCACCCCGGGGCGAACACCGGGGAGCTGTTTTTT

v_call: TRBV5-4
clone_size: -
j_call: TRBJ2-1
d_call: TRBD2
cdr3_aa: CASSLDGLAVNNEQFF
cdr3_nt: TGTGCCAGCAGCTTAGACGGGCTAGCGGTCAACAATGAGCAGTTCTTC

v_call: TRBV27
clone_size: -
j_call: TRBJ2-1
d_call: TRBD2
cdr3_aa: CASKDGRAYNEQFF
cdr3_nt: TGTGCCAGCAAGGACGGGAGGGCCTACAATGAGCAGTTCTTC

v_call: TRBV12-3/TRBV12-4
clone_size: few
j_call: TRBJ2-1
d_call: -
cdr3_aa: CASSLTGVEQFF
cdr3_nt: TGTGCCAGCAGTTTAACGGGGGTTGAGCAGTTCTTC

v_call: TRBV20-1
clone_size: -
j_call: TRBJ1-4
d_call: -
cdr3_aa: CSASGATSGGLFF
cdr3_nt: TGCAGTGCTAGTGGGGCAACCTCGGGGGGACTGTTTTTT

v_call: TRBV5-1
clone_size: -
j_call: TRBJ2-5
d_call: -
cdr3_aa: CASSLEPQGTQYF
cdr3_nt: TGCGCCAGCAGCTTGGAACCACAAGGGACCCAGTACTTC

v_call: TRBV9
clone_size: -
j_call: TRBJ2-1
d_call: -
cdr3_aa: CASSVDLAYNEQFF
cdr3_nt: TGTGCCAGCAGCGTAGATTTAGCCTACAATGAGCAGTTCTTC

v_call: TRBV6-1
clone_size: few
j_call: TRBJ2-7
d_call: -
cdr3_aa: CASSVELNYEQYF
cdr3_nt: TGTGCCAGCAGTGTTGAGCTCAACTACGAGCAGTACTTC

v_call: TRBV15
clone_size: few
j_call: TRBJ2-7
d_call: -
cdr3_aa: CATRRYSSFDEQYF
cdr3_nt: TGTGCCACAAGAAGGTATTCGTCGTTTGACGAGCAGTACTTC

v_call: TRBV2
clone_size: -
j_call: TRBJ1-2
d_call: -
cdr3_aa: CASTRQVRGGYTF
cdr3_nt: TGTGCCAGCACCCGACAGGTTAGGGGTGGCTACACCTTC

v_call: TRBV10-1
clone_size: few
j_call: TRBJ2-7
d_call: -
cdr3_aa: CASSGRPPYEQYF
cdr3_nt: TGCGCCAGCAGCGGTCGCCCCCCCTACGAGCAGTACTTC

v_call: TRBV4-2
clone_size: -
j_call: TRBJ2-6
d_call: -
cdr3_aa: CASSQELLWNSGANVLTF
cdr3_nt: TGTGCCAGCAGCCAAGAACTCCTGTGGAACTCTGGGGCCAACGTCCTGACTTTC

v_call: TRBV6-2/TRBV6-3
clone_size: -
j_call: TRBJ2-5
d_call: -
cdr3_aa: CASSSFTRGETQYF
cdr3_nt: TGTGCCAGCAGTTCGTTTACCCGCGGTGAGACCCAGTACTTC

v_call: TRBV30
clone_size: -
j_call: TRBJ2-6
d_call: TRBD2
cdr3_aa: CASGRGVTRSGANVLTF
cdr3_nt: TGTGCCTCAGGACGGGGGGTTACCCGCTCTGGGGCCAACGTCCTGACTTTC

v_call: TRBV7-9
clone_size: many
j_call: TRBJ2-3
d_call: -
cdr3_aa: CASSLYRDRTDTQYF
cdr3_nt: TGTGCCAGCAGCTTATACCGGGATCGCACAGATACGCAGTATTTT

v_call: TRBV20-1
clone_size: many
j_call: TRBJ2-5
d_call: -
cdr3_aa: CSATTSSRETQYF
cdr3_nt: TGCAGTGCCACCACTAGCTCCCGGGAGACCCAGTACTTC

v_call: TRBV6-4
clone_size: many
j_call: TRBJ1-1
d_call: -
cdr3_aa: CASSETGNTEAFF
cdr3_nt: TGTGCCAGCAGTGAGACAGGGAACACTGAAGCTTTCTTT

v_call: TRBV6-1
clone_size: few
j_call: TRBJ2-2
d_call: -
cdr3_aa: CANLLRATGELFF
cdr3_nt: TGTGCCAACCTCTTAAGGGCGACCGGGGAGCTGTTTTTT

v_call: TRBV10-1
clone_size: -
j_call: TRBJ2-7
d_call: -
cdr3_aa: CAPGPPHEQYF
cdr3_nt: TGCGCACCCGGGCCCCCCCACGAGCAGTACTTC

v_call: TRBV6-1
clone_size: few
j_call: TRBJ1-2
d_call: TRBD1
cdr3_aa: CASSDHRGDYGYTF
cdr3_nt: TGTGCCAGCAGTGACCACAGGGGAGACTATGGCTACACCTTC

v_call: TRBV11-1
clone_size: -
j_call: TRBJ2-1
d_call: -
cdr3_aa: CASSFIPVPYNEQFF
cdr3_nt: TGTGCCAGCAGCTTTATCCCCGTACCCTACAATGAGCAGTTCTTC

v_call: TRBV14
clone_size: -
j_call: TRBJ2-7
d_call: -
cdr3_aa: CASSPWGGGYEQYF
cdr3_nt: TGTGCCAGCAGCCCCTGGGGAGGGGGCTACGAGCAGTACTTC

v_call: TRBV5-1
clone_size: -
j_call: TRBJ2-2
d_call: TRBD2
cdr3_aa: CASSRASGLAGNTGELFF
cdr3_nt: TGCGCCAGCAGTCGCGCAAGCGGACTAGCGGGAAACACCGGGGAGCTGTTTTTT

v_call: TRBV11-3
clone_size: -
j_call: TRBJ2-3
d_call: -
cdr3_aa: CASSLEGTGTDTQYF
cdr3_nt: TGTGCCAGCAGCTTAGAGGGTACAGGCACAGATACGCAGTATTTT

v_call: TRBV28
clone_size: -
j_call: TRBJ2-7
d_call: -
cdr3_aa: CASNPPRNSYEQYF
cdr3_nt: TGTGCCTCCAATCCACCACGTAACTCCTACGAGCAGTACTTC

v_call: TRBV28
clone_size: many
j_call: TRBJ2-7
d_call: TRBD1
cdr3_aa: CASSFAGTGNEQYF
cdr3_nt: TGTGCCAGCAGTTTTGCCGGGACAGGGAACGAGCAGTACTTC

v_call: TRBV30
clone_size: -
j_call: TRBJ2-7
d_call: TRBD1
cdr3_aa: CAWGQGRNEQYF
cdr3_nt: TGTGCGTGGGGACAGGGGAGAAACGAGCAGTACTTC

v_call: TRBV12-3/TRBV12-4
clone_size: many
j_call: TRBJ2-1
d_call: -
cdr3_aa: CASTPRGLNEQFF
cdr3_nt: TGTGCCAGCACCCCGAGGGGGTTGAATGAGCAGTTCTTC

v_call: TRBV20-1
clone_size: -
j_call: TRBJ1-2
d_call: -
cdr3_aa: CSATPWVAYGYTF
cdr3_nt: TGCAGTGCTACGCCCTGGGTGGCGTATGGCTACACCTTC

v_call: TRBV4-1
clone_size: -
j_call: TRBJ1-4
d_call: TRBD1
cdr3_aa: CASSQVGTASEKLFF
cdr3_nt: TGCGCCAGCAGCCAAGTGGGGACAGCCAGTGAAAAACTGTTTTTT

v_call: TRBV5-1
clone_size: -
j_call: TRBJ2-2
d_call: TRBD1
cdr3_aa: CASSLTGDGGELFF
cdr3_nt: TGCGCCAGCAGCCTGACAGGGGATGGCGGGGAGCTGTTTTTT

v_call: TRBV4-3
clone_size: -
j_call: TRBJ2-2
d_call: TRBD2
cdr3_aa: CASAAGLDTGELFF
cdr3_nt: TGCGCCAGCGCCGCGGGACTAGACACCGGGGAGCTGTTTTTT

v_call: TRBV20-1
clone_size: -
j_call: TRBJ1-5
d_call: -
cdr3_aa: CSANNRDQPQHF
cdr3_nt: TGCAGTGCTAATAATAGGGATCAGCCCCAGCATTTT

v_call: TRBV7-8
clone_size: many
j_call: TRBJ2-1
d_call: -
cdr3_aa: CASLSQGWGNEQFF
cdr3_nt: TGTGCCAGCTTGTCCCAGGGGTGGGGCAATGAGCAGTTCTTC

v_call: TRBV6-2/TRBV6-3
clone_size: few
j_call: TRBJ1-1
d_call: -
cdr3_aa: CASSYQQETEAFF
cdr3_nt: TGTGCCAGCAGTTACCAACAGGAAACTGAAGCTTTCTTT

v_call: TRBV6-9
clone_size: -
j_call: TRBJ2-1
d_call: TRBD2
cdr3_aa: CASSLAGGPSSYNEQFF
cdr3_nt: TGTGCCAGCAGTTTAGCGGGAGGGCCGAGCTCCTACAATGAGCAGTTCTTC

v_call: TRBV4-1
clone_size: -
j_call: TRBJ1-3
d_call: -
cdr3_aa: CASSQEENTIYF
cdr3_nt: TGCGCCAGCAGCCAAGAGGAAAACACCATATATTTT

v_call: TRBV7-9
clone_size: many
j_call: TRBJ1-1
d_call: -
cdr3_aa: CASSLVLGSGNEAFF
cdr3_nt: TGTGCCAGCAGCTTAGTTTTGGGGTCGGGAAATGAAGCTTTCTTT

v_call: TRBV30
clone_size: -
j_call: TRBJ1-1
d_call: -
cdr3_aa: CAWNQGGSTEAFF
cdr3_nt: TGTGCCTGGAATCAGGGCGGGAGCACTGAAGCTTTCTTT